Many counts were recorded for the clone carrying this T cell receptor (beta chain). Antigen unknown. TCRdb re-analysed the RT-PCR reads in MiXCR, keeping a single row per CDR3 protein. The sample has about 780,000 distinct CDR3 sequences; around 20% are singletons. The sample is drawn from a study of response to subunit inactivated influenza vaccine. Study-wide findings and caveats: That few new T cells are recruited by each seasonal influenza vaccination was the authors' suggestion.

Germline assignment: CDR1 DFQATT and CDR2 SNEGSKA (reference sequence). The CDR3 is made up of 15 amino acids. The V segment lost 5 bases and the J segment 3 bases; nucleotides outside the gene matches: 6. The specimen comprised PBMCs from blood, sampled about 5 days after vaccination. The sequence derives from a man aged 45-65 years who received an inactivated influenza vaccine. The chain carries TRBV20-1 and TRBJ2-7; 14 positions match TRBD2. CDR3 loop: CSAPPGTSGSYEQYF. Written as DNA, the CDR3 is TGCAGTGCTCCCCCCGGGACTAGCGGGAGCTACGAGCAGTACTTC.